Listed below are T cell receptor beta chains from one sample, sequenced in a study of blood T cell repertoires in COVID-19. Profiled with immunoSEQ multiplex PCR; TCRdb holds only in-frame clones, not every one. The repertoire has about 210,000 clones, around 84% of them found once; the top ten carry less than 5.5%. Material for sequencing was peripheral blood. The receptor source for this set is a woman older than 75 with acute or convalescent COVID-19. CDR3s include the opening cysteine and the closing phenylalanine or tryptophan. The D gene is left open where the match is weak. The size entry is marked missing in some rows and otherwise reads once, few, many or a size class.

d_call,j_call,v_call,clone_size,cdr3_nt,cdr3_aa
TRBD1,TRBJ1-2,TRBV10-3,-,TGTGCCATCAGTGGAGACAGGGACAACTATGGCTACACCTTC,CAISGDRDNYGYTF
TRBD2,TRBJ2-1,TRBV5-4,few,TGTGCCAGCAGCTGGACGACTAGCGGGAGACTGAAGTTCTTC,CASSWTTSGRLKFF
TRBD2,TRBJ2-1,TRBV5-1,-,TGCGCCAGCAGCTTGGGACTAGCGGGGGGCTCCTACAATGAGCAGTTCTTC,CASSLGLAGGSYNEQFF
-,TRBJ1-1,TRBV6-6,-,TGTGCCAGCAGCATATCCGCGCGACAGGAGAACACTGAAGCTTTCTTT,CASSISARQENTEAFF
-,TRBJ1-1,TRBV29-1,once,TGCAGCGCTACAGGGAACACTGAAGCTTTCTTT,CSATGNTEAFF
-,TRBJ2-7,TRBV30,once,TGTGCCTGGAGCGACACAGCGGAGGAGCAGTACTTC,CAWSDTAEEQYF
-,TRBJ1-5,TRBV6-2/TRBV6-3,few,TGTGCCAGCAGTTACTTAACAGGGCATCAGCCCCAGCATTTT,CASSYLTGHQPQHF
-,TRBJ1-2,TRBV16,-,TGTGCCAGCAGCCAATCTGCCGGGGTAGCGGGTTGGGATGGCTACACCTTC,CASSQSAGVAGWDGYTF
-,TRBJ2-7,TRBV30,-,TGTGCCTGGAGTGTACAGCTCTACGAGCAGTACTTC,CAWSVQLYEQYF
-,TRBJ1-1,TRBV7-2,-,TGTGCCAGCAGCTTAGATCGTATGAACACTGAAGCTTTCTTT,CASSLDRMNTEAFF